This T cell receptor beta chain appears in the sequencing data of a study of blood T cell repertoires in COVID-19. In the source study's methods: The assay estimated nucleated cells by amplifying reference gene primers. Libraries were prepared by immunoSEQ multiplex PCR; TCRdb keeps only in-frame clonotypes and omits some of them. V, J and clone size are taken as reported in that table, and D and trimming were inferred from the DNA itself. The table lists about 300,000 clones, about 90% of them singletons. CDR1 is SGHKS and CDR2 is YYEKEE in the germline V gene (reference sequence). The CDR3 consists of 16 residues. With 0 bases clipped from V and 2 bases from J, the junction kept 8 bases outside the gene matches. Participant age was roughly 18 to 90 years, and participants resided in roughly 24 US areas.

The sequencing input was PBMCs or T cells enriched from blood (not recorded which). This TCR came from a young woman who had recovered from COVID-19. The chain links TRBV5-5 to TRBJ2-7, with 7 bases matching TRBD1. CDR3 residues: CASSLAGKGQTYEQYF. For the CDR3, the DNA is TGTGCCAGCAGCTTGGCCGGGAAGGGACAGACCTACGAGCAGTACTTC. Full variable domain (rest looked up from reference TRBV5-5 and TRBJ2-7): DAGVTQSPTHLIKTRGQQVTLRCSPISGHKSVSWYQQVLGQGPQFIFQYYEKEERGRGNFPDRFSARQFPNYSSELNVNALLLGDSALYLCASSLAGKGQTYEQYFGPGTRLTVT.